This entry concerns a single T cell receptor (beta chain). Its antigen is still unknown. The data derive from a study of siplizumab effects on memory and regulatory T cells. General observations from the study: Both greater diversity than memory cells and a major contribution to the alloresponse seemed to characterize naive T cells.

Each sample yielded approximately 9 x 10^4 assayed TCR templates. Using immunoSEQ multiplex PCR, the repertoire was profiled, and TCRdb retains in-frame clones only, with some absent. The sample lists roughly 120,000 clones; about 92% were seen once. Trimming at V came to 3 bases and at J to 4 bases, leaving 12 bases not matched to a gene. Germline assignment: CDR1 SGHTS and CDR2 YDEGEE. This CDR3 comprises 17 residues. The source material was Tregs sorted from blood. This clonotype originated in a human donor in good health. The genes are TRBV5-8 and TRBJ1-4; 7 nucleotides align to TRBD1. The CDR3 DNA sequence: TGTGCCAGCAGCTCTCAGGAGACCGGGACAGTTAATGAAAAACTGTTTTTT. It is translated as CASSSQETGTVNEKLFF.